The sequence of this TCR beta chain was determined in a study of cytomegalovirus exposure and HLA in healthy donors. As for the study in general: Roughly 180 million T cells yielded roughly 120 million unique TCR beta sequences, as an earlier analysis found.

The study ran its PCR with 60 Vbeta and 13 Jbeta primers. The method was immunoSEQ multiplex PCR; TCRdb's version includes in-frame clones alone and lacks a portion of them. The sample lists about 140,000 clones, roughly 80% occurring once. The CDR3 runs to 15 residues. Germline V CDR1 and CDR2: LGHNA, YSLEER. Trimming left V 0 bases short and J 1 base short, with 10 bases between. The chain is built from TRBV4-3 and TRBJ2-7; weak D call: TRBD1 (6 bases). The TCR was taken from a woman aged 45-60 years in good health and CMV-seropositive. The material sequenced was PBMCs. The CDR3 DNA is TGCGCCAGCAGCCAAGATTCGGACAGTTCCTACGAGCAGTACTTC. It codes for CASSQDSDSSYEQYF.